This T cell receptor beta chain was sequenced for a study of T cell responses to AZD1222 COVID-19 vaccine. Per germline, CDR1 ENHRY and CDR2 SYGVKD. The length of the CDR3 is 14 residues. With 7 bases clipped from V and 3 bases from J, the junction kept 2 bases outside the gene matches. Study-wide points: Reportedly, nearly half the spike-specific TCRs target unmutated variant regions. Spike regions recognized by vaccine-associated CD4 TCRs spanned the protein, led by 160-218 and 743-854.

The protocol was immunoSEQ multiplex PCR, while the TCRdb copy is restricted to in-frame clones and leaves out a portion. The data contain some 71,000 clones, nearly 90% of them seen just once; the ten biggest clones take up about 28%. Details on this clone: No antigen is known for it.

The material sequenced was peripheral blood, taken 28 days after the second AZD1222 dose. The sequence was obtained from an adult who received the AZD1222 COVID-19 vaccine. The rearrangement joins TRBV10-3 to TRBJ2-1, with 11 bases that match TRBD2. CDR3 sequence (DNA): TGTGCCATCAACGGACTAGCGGGCTACAATGAGCAGTTCTTC. It codes for CAINGLAGYNEQFF.